This T cell receptor beta chain was found in a study of early T cells in non-severe SARS-CoV-2 infection listed by TCRdb under 2021. Notes on the research overall: TCR sequencing used bulk RNA from unsorted whole blood, so alpha and beta chains could not be paired. Results the study describes overall, beyond this receptor: Matching against VDJdb was skewed toward anti-spike CD8 responses, likely underestimated virus-specific expansions, and missed private and CD4 specificities.

The study was a case-control design nested within a healthcare worker cohort in London, UK, with weekly nasopharyngeal swab PCR tests and blood sampling. Healthcare workers were enrolled in the week of the UK lockdown, from 23 to 31 March 2020, and were followed every week for up to roughly 15 weeks. Ten or more counts support this clonotype. Its antigen is unknown. Base-call qualities are not available, and no considerably larger clone is one nucleotide away. Libraries came from 5' RACE. The run used a NextSeq 500. The TCR library protocol attached unique molecular identifiers to individual cDNA molecules to correct for sequencing error and PCR bias. Both TCR alpha and beta chains were sequenced, and tight co-correlation was observed between alpha and beta sequence abundances in each sample. Per the authors' processing: V gene, J gene and CDR3 annotation of TCR sequences was performed with Decombinator V4. TCRs were defined as expanded if a significant change between any two time points was detected under a Poisson model with p below 0.0001. TCR abundances were normalised to the total number of TCRs sequenced in each sample and reported as counts per million. VDJdb, accessed 1 November 2021, was searched for CMV, EBV and SARS-CoV-2 annotated TCRs, excluding TCRs annotated for multiple antigens. Through fastp at Q25 and MiXCR, TCRdb rebuilt clones from the public reads, retaining in-frame beta chains. A single entry per CDR3 protein holds the most common genes and DNA from its merged rows. The V and J calls and clone size are TCRdb's, not the authors'. In this sample the table shows 60,000 to 85,000 distinct CDR3 sequences, around 15% of which occur a single time. The ten biggest clones cover roughly an eighth of the sample.

Source material: whole blood. This sequence was found in an adult who was a healthcare worker with PCR-confirmed SARS-CoV-2 infection or an uninfected control (not recorded which).

In nucleotide form, the sequence is TGCGCCAGCAGCTACGGACAGGTCCAATATAACTATGGCTACACCTTC. This sequence encodes CASSYGQVQYNYGYTF. The V gene is TRBV5-1 and the J gene is TRBJ1-2; 7 junctional bases match TRBD1. Trimming leaves V shorter by 3 bases and J shorter by 1 base, with the junction holding 9 bases beyond the gene matches. The germline V gene specifies SGHRS as CDR1 and YFSETQ as CDR2. Counted from cysteine to phenylalanine, this CDR3 has 16 amino acids. Left in the record is the CDR3 DNA by itself, 48 bases read in frame from the first base.